Each of the 15 T cell receptor beta chains below was sequenced from the same sample in a study of blood T cell repertoires in COVID-19. Clones were read by immunoSEQ multiplex PCR, and TCRdb kept only the in-frame ones, dropping some. Of roughly 100,000 clones detected, roughly 89% appear once; the ten largest clones hold 17%. The specimen sequenced was peripheral blood. The receptor source for this set is an elderly woman in a cohort sampled during active COVID-19.

This clone appeared once. V usage is TRBV7-9 and J usage is TRBJ2-2; possible D gene TRBD2, 6 bases. This CDR3 contains 18 residues. V shed 1 base and J shed 6 bases, with 21 bases lying between them. Germline V CDR1 and CDR2: SEHNR, FQNEAQ (reference sequence). In DNA, the CDR3 is TGTGCCAGCAGCTTAGACGCGCGGGGTGCCCTAAGGGCCGGGGAGCTGTTTTTT. Its translation: CASSLDARGALRAGELFF.

The rearrangement links TRBV10-3 to TRBJ2-1, with 11 bases aligning to TRBD2. CDR3 size: 14 residues. Trimming removed 7 bases from V and 8 bases from J; junction bases left unmatched: 7. The germline V gene encodes CDR1 ENHRY and CDR2 SYGVKD. CDR3 in amino acids: CAITPGLAVDEQFF. CDR3 coding DNA: TGTGCCATCACCCCGGGACTAGCGGTCGATGAGCAGTTCTTC.

This chain connects TRBV29-1 to TRBJ2-5; TRBD1 aligns across 11 bases. J was trimmed by 4 bases and V by 6 bases; bases with no gene match: 7. CDR1 and CDR2 (germline): SQVTM, ANQGSEA. The CDR3 totals 14 residues. The CDR3 bases are TGCAGCGTCTTGGACAGGGGGCTCGGAGAGACCCAGTACTTC. Its protein is CSVLDRGLGETQYF.

The rearrangement links TRBV19 to TRBJ2-3, with 11 bases that match TRBD2. The CDR3 extends over 16 amino acids. Per germline, CDR1 LNHDA and CDR2 SQIVND (reference sequence). V trimming: 3 bases; J trimming: 3 bases; junction bases outside the gene matches: 5. The CDR3 DNA follows: TGTGCCAGTAGTATGGGACTAGCGGCGAGGACAGATACGCAGTATTTT. It codes for CASSMGLAARTDTQYF.

The chain employs TRBV29-1 and TRBJ2-3; D is possibly TRBD1 (5 bases). The CDR3 is made up of 14 amino acids. Germline V lookup: CDR1 SQVTM, CDR2 ANQGSEA. The V and J ends lost 4 bases and 2 bases respectively, with 13 bases between them. The chain's CDR3 is CSVGTGLNTDTQYF. Written as DNA, the CDR3 is TGCAGCGTTGGAACAGGTTTGAACACAGATACGCAGTATTTT.

The chain uses TRBV7-2 and TRBJ2-1, with D perhaps TRBD2 (5 bases). The V gene lost 3 bases and the J gene lost 10 bases, with 10 bases spanning the gap. CDR3 length equals 12 residues. Germline V gene data show CDR1 as SGHTA and CDR2 as FQGNSA. CDR3: CASSFTRVEQFF. The CDR3 coding sequence is TGTGCCAGCAGCTTTACTAGGGTGGAGCAGTTCTTC.

This chain connects TRBV5-1 to TRBJ2-1; 9 bases line up with TRBD1. This CDR3 region has 15 residues. The trim removed 5 bases at V and 8 bases at J, leaving 11 bases unmatched. Germline loops: CDR1 SGHRS, CDR2 YFSETQ. CDR3 loop: CASRIRQGDFHEQFF. The CDR3 region has the DNA TGCGCCAGCAGAATTAGACAGGGGGATTTCCATGAGCAGTTCTTC.

The chain couples TRBV4-1 to TRBJ1-4; 8 bases line up with TRBD1. CDR1 and CDR2 (germline): MGHRA, YSYEKL. The CDR3 sequence is 15 residues long. Trimming took 1 base from V and 4 from J; bases not matched to a gene: 2. CDR3 residues: CASSQGQGINEKLFF. For the CDR3, the DNA is TGCGCCAGCAGCCAAGGACAGGGGATTAATGAAAAACTGTTTTTT.

This sequence joins TRBV3-1 (or the pseudogene TRBV3-2) and TRBJ2-5; D not resolved. The germline V and J ends were trimmed by 4 bases and 1 base, with 7 bases remaining between them. The CDR3 has 13 amino acids. Germline V gene sequence: CDR1 LGHDT, CDR2 YNNKEL (reference sequence). The CDR3 loop reads CASSPWAQETQYF. For the CDR3, the DNA is TGTGCCAGCAGCCCGTGGGCCCAAGAGACCCAGTACTTC.

The chain links TRBV24-1 to TRBJ2-3, with 7 bases identical to TRBD2. The CDR3 loop spans 20 amino acids. V lost 4 bases to trimming and J lost 11 bases; unmatched junction nucleotides: 29. CDR1 and CDR2 from the germline V gene are KGHDR and SFDVKD. CDR3 amino acids: CATSDPDMGGVGTTFQGQYF. The DNA of the CDR3 is TGTGCCACCAGTGACCCCGATATGGGAGGGGTCGGGACCACCTTCCAGGGGCAGTATTTT.

J is TRBJ2-2 and V is TRBV14; D gene uncertain. Germline values: CDR1 SGHDN, CDR2 FVKESK. This CDR3 contains 16 residues. Trimming removed 1 base at V and 0 bases at J, with 9 bases between. The CDR3 region is CASSQVSTANTGELFF. As DNA, the CDR3 is TGTGCCAGCAGCCAAGTTTCTACAGCGAACACCGGGGAGCTGTTTTTT.

The gene calls are TRBV6-5 and TRBJ2-2; a possible D gene is TRBD1 (5 bases). Trimming cost V 6 bases and J 1 base, with 12 bases left between them. The CDR3 contains 15 residues. CDR1 is MNHEY and CDR2 is SVGAGI in the germline V gene. CDR3 region: CASRVPQGNTGELFF. The CDR3 DNA reads TGTGCCAGCAGGGTGCCTCAGGGGAACACCGGGGAGCTGTTTTTT.

This clone was detected only once. The chain carries TRBV6-2 or TRBV6-3 and TRBJ1-2; TRBD1 is a possible D gene (6 bases). The CDR3 has 13 residues. Germline values: CDR1 MNHEY, CDR2 SVGEGT. V was pared by 4 bases and J by 2 bases, with 8 bases between. For the CDR3, the DNA is TGTGCCAGCAGTTTCGGACAGAACTATGGCTACACCTTC. Encoded protein: CASSFGQNYGYTF.

The chain combines TRBV7-9 with TRBJ2-5; D is undetermined. This CDR3 has 15 residues. The ends were cut back, 2 bases at V and 2 bases at J, with 12 bases in the middle. CDR1 and CDR2 from the germline V gene are SEHNR and FQNEAQ (reference sequence). Written as DNA, the CDR3 is TGTGCCAGCAGCTTAACCGGTGGGCTACAAGAGACCCAGTACTTC. It is translated as CASSLTGGLQETQYF.

This clone was seen only once. This rearrangement joins TRBV3-1 (or the pseudogene TRBV3-2) to TRBJ1-5, with D possibly being TRBD1 (6 bases). V was trimmed by 5 bases and J by 5 bases, leaving 10 bases between them. This CDR3 is built from 13 residues. The germline V gene has CDR1 LGHDT and CDR2 YNNKEL (reference sequence). The CDR3 protein is CASSWTDHQPQHF. CDR3 coding DNA: TGTGCCAGCAGCTGGACAGATCATCAGCCCCAGCATTTT.